This T cell receptor (beta chain) appears in the sequencing data of a study of blood T cell repertoires in COVID-19. Trimming cost V 3 bases and J 5 bases, with 14 bases left between them. CDR3 size: 14 residues. CDR1 is KGHSH and CDR2 is LQKENI in the germline V gene. Donors were grouped by their self-reported clinical history. Original methodology: Cell counts per sample came from amplifying reference gene primers. Data came from immunoSEQ multiplex PCR; TCRdb stores just in-frame clones and leaves some out. The V and J calls and clone size are taken from that table; D and trimming were inferred from the DNA. The sample contains a few hundred thousand clones, around nine tenths of which appear only once.

The sequencing sample was made of PBMCs or T cells enriched from blood (not recorded which). V is TRBV18 and J is TRBJ2-7, with D tentatively TRBD1 (5 bases). The sequence derives from a woman between 50 and 59 years old who had recovered from COVID-19. CDR3 sequence reads: CASSPGLRSNEQYF. Here the CDR3 DNA reads TGTGCCAGCTCACCGGGGCTGCGGTCCAACGAGCAGTACTTC.